This T cell receptor beta chain was sequenced for a study of T-cell reconstitution after alpha-beta-depleted transplantation in children. The CDR3 spans 14 residues. Germline V gene sequence: CDR1 KGHSH, CDR2 LQKENI. After removal of 3 bases from V and 6 bases from J, the junction contained 5 bases not matched to a gene. Study-wide results and caveats: As was reported, about two months after transplant, alpha-beta T cells came from several hundred expanded graft clones. Among T cells one year after transplant, newly produced cells accounted for most counts and diversity.

This clonotype has more than one count but fewer than ten. The target antigen is unknown. Unique molecular identifiers were incorporated when the TCRbeta library was constructed. TCRdb re-called the PCR reads through MiXCR, storing one row per CDR3 protein. The table includes some 3,100 distinct CDR3 sequences, around 10% detected once. This TCR came from a patient aged 2-15 years who had a stem cell transplant for inherited bone marrow failure, so the T cells may come from the graft donor. This rearrangement joins TRBV18 to TRBJ1-2; TRBD1 matches 9 bases. The sample was PBMCs, mostly from graft donor cells, taken 360 days after TCRalphabeta/CD19-depleted stem cell transplant. In DNA, the CDR3 is TGTGCCAGCTCACCCGGGACAGGGAAGAATGGCTACACCTTC. It is translated as CASSPGTGKNGYTF.